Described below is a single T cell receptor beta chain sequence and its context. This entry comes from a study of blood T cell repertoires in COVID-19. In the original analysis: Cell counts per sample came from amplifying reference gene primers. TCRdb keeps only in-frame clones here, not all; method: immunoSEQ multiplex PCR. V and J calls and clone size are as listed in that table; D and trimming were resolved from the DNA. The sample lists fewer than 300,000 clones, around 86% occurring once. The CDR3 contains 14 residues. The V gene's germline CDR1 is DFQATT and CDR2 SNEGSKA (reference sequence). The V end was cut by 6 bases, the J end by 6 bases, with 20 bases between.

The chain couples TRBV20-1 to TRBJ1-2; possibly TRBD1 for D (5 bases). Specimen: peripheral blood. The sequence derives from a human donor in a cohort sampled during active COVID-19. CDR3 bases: TGCAGTGCCAGTAAGGGCAGGGTCACAGATGGCTACACCTTC. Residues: CSASKGRVTDGYTF.